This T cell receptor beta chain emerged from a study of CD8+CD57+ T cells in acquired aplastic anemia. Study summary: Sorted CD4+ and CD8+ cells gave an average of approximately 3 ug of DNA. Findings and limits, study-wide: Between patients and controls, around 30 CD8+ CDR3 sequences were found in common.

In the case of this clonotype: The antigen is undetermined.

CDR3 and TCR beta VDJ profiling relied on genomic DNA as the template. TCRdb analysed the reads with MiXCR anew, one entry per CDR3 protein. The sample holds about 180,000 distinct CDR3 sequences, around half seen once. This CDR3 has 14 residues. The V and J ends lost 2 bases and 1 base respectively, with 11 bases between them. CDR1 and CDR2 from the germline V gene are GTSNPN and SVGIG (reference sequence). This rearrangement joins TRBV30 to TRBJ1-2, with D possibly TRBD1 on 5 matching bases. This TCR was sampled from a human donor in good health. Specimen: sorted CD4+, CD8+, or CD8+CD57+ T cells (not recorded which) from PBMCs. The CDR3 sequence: CAWSLLTVNYGYTF. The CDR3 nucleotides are TGTGCCTGGAGTCTGCTGACAGTTAACTATGGCTACACCTTC.